Listed here is a single T cell receptor beta chain. The data derive from a study of blood T cell repertoires in COVID-19. Study-wide context: Samples representing acute and convalescent COVID-19 were sourced from the United States, Italy and Spain.

Germline V lookup: CDR1 SNHLY, CDR2 FYNNEI. The CDR3 consists of 17 residues. Germline trimming cut 0 bases from V and 2 bases from J; bases unmatched to any gene: 6. Here immunoSEQ multiplex PCR was the method, and the copy in TCRdb shows in-frame clones only, minus some. In the table there are about 57,000 clones, around 76% of which are singletons. The J gene is TRBJ2-3, the V gene TRBV2; 9 bases match TRBD1. The specimen was peripheral blood. The TCR originated in a woman aged 55-69 years with acute or convalescent COVID-19. The CDR3 DNA sequence: TGTGCCAGCAGTGAAGCCTTCTGGACAGGGGCCACAGATACGCAGTATTTT. Translated, it gives CASSEAFWTGATDTQYF.